These 9 T cell receptor beta chains share one sample of origin, sequenced in a study of control samples from healthy donors and cancer patients. Data came from immunoSEQ multiplex PCR; TCRdb stores just in-frame clones and leaves some out. This table holds about 410,000 clones, 75% to 95% found once. The specimen sequenced was PBMCs. The receptors derive from a man aged 35 to 55 with head and neck cancer.

The V gene is TRBV7-3, the J gene TRBJ1-1; D gene uncertain. The V gene lost 0 bases and the J gene lost 1 base, with 12 bases spanning the gap. CDR3 length: 16 residues. The germline CDR1 and CDR2 sequences are SGHTA and FQGTGA. The CDR3: CASSLTSGGPNTEAFF. CDR3 nucleotide sequence: TGTGCCAGCAGCTTAACGTCGGGTGGGCCGAACACTGAAGCTTTCTTT.

DNA for the CDR3: TGTGCCAGCAGTGTCCCGGGCGGGGGGGCCACCGGGGAGCTGTTTTTT. It codes for CASSVPGGGATGELFF. The chain recombines TRBV6-1 with TRBJ2-2; 9 nucleotides align to TRBD2. Germline CDR1 is MNHNS and CDR2 is SASEGT. CDR3 length: 16 amino acids. Trimming took 4 bases from V and 4 from J; bases not matched to a gene: 7.

V is TRBV5-4 and J is TRBJ1-2; D is unresolved. CDR1 SGHNT and CDR2 YYREEE come from the germline V gene (reference sequence). This CDR3 comprises 14 residues. V lost 0 bases and J 8 bases, leaving 14 bases between the germline ends. CDR3 nucleotide sequence: TGTGCCAGCAGCTTGGCCGGGGTATTGGGAGGCTACACCTTC. This encodes CASSLAGVLGGYTF.

The chain links TRBV27 to TRBJ2-1; 11 bases align to TRBD2. Germline loops: CDR1 MNHEY, CDR2 SMNVEV (reference sequence). The CDR3 extends over 17 amino acids. V was pared by 4 bases and J by 6 bases, with 11 bases of the junction left unmatched. The CDR3 protein is CASSSPISGRAGNEQFF. DNA of the CDR3: TGTGCCAGCAGTTCTCCTATTAGCGGGAGGGCCGGCAATGAGCAGTTCTTC.

This chain joins TRBV7-9 and TRBJ1-1; D unresolved. The ends were cut back, 2 bases at V and 2 bases at J, with 12 bases in the middle. Germline CDR1 and CDR2: SEHNR and FQNEAQ (reference sequence). The CDR3 length is 15 residues. CDR3 protein: CASSLKLGRNTEAFF. The CDR3 bases are TGTGCCAGCAGCTTAAAGCTTGGCAGAAACACTGAAGCTTTCTTT.

The rearrangement links TRBV5-1 to TRBJ2-3; 7 nucleotides match TRBD2. Unmatched junction bases numbered 3, after V lost 0 bases and J lost 2 bases. Germline CDR1 is SGHRS and CDR2 is YFSETQ. This CDR3 comprises 15 residues. CDR3 in amino acids: CASSLAGGPTDTQYF. DNA of the CDR3: TGCGCCAGCAGCTTGGCGGGAGGCCCCACAGATACGCAGTATTTT.

This clone occurred once. The CDR3 spells CASSLRGSYEQYF. Here the CDR3 DNA reads TGTGCCAGCAGCTTACGGGGTTCCTACGAGCAGTACTTC. The rearrangement links TRBV7-9 to TRBJ2-7, with D possibly TRBD2 on 5 matching bases. Germline V gene lookup returns CDR1 SEHNR and CDR2 FQNEAQ (reference sequence). Trimming pared 2 bases from V and 1 base from J, leaving 6 bases between. This CDR3 region has 13 residues.

The V call is TRBV6-4, the J call TRBJ2-5; TRBD2 aligns across 7 bases. Germline trimming cut 6 bases from V and 2 bases from J; bases unmatched to any gene: 12. Per germline, CDR1 MRHNA and CDR2 SNTAGT. This CDR3 region has 16 residues. This chain's CDR3 is CASRYVGGSGQETQYF. The CDR3 DNA follows: TGTGCCAGCAGGTACGTCGGTGGTAGCGGGCAAGAGACCCAGTACTTC.

The chain couples TRBV12-2 to TRBJ2-7; no DNA check was done on the table's D call, TRBD2. TRBV12-2 is a listed pseudogene. This CDR3 is 19 amino acids long. The CDR3 loop reads CASRLPNPPLAGGPYEQYF. CDR3 coding DNA: TGTGCAAGTCGCTTGCCAAACCCACCCCTAGCGGGAGGGCCCTACGAGCAGTACTTC.